This section outlines one T cell receptor (beta chain) sequence together with its context. The data derive from a study of T cells after yellow fever vaccination. MiXCR was run by TCRdb on the 5' RACE reads, yielding one entry per CDR3 protein. This table holds around 250,000 distinct CDR3 sequences, 6.9% found once. This CDR3 spans 14 amino acids. Germline CDR1 SGHNT, CDR2 YYREEE (reference sequence). Trimming cost V 0 bases and J 5 bases; bases outside gene matches: 4. This sequence originates from a man aged 25 to 40 who received the YFV17D yellow fever vaccine. Here the sequenced sample was CD4+ T cells sorted from PBMCs, taken 15 days after the yellow fever booster vaccination. This chain uses TRBV5-4 with TRBJ2-7, with 8 bases aligning to TRBD1. CDR3 amino acids: CASSLGTGLDEQYF. For the CDR3, the DNA is TGTGCCAGCAGCTTGGGGACAGGGCTCGACGAGCAGTACTTC.